This T cell receptor beta chain was found in a study of blood T cell repertoires in COVID-19. About the study: The cDNA or gDNA used as material had been derived from T cells, B-cell-depleted T cells, or PBMCs.

Study processing details: Counts of nucleated cells, estimated from reference gene primer amplification, were obtained. The table came from immunoSEQ multiplex PCR; TCRdb's copy has only in-frame clones and leaves some out. D and trimming were read from the DNA, whereas the V and J calls and clone size are those reported in that table. Of about 170,000 clones detected, roughly 86% appear once; the ten largest clones hold 2.5% to 3%. The CDR3 length is 16 residues. From germline, CDR1 is LGHNA and CDR2 YSLEER. The V end was cut by 0 bases, the J end by 4 bases, with 12 bases between. The TCR was taken from a woman aged 80 or over with COVID-19, enrolled during active disease. V usage is TRBV4-3 and J usage is TRBJ2-2, with D tentatively TRBD2 (5 bases). What was sequenced was peripheral blood. Written as DNA, the CDR3 is TGCGCCAGCAGCCAAGATCCCAGCGGTCTCACCGGGGAGCTGTTTTTT. This translates into CASSQDPSGLTGELFF.